Sequencing of this TCR beta chain was carried out in a study of synovial regulatory T cells in juvenile arthritis. Judged by frequency, this clone is medium-sized. Its antigen is unknown. Study-wide results and limits: TCR diversity was lower in inflammation-associated blood Treg cells than in other blood Treg cells.

Using immunoSEQ multiplex PCR, the repertoire was profiled, and TCRdb retains in-frame clones only, with some absent. Its clone listing holds 1,400 or so clones. The sequence was obtained from a donor between 2 and 29 years old with juvenile idiopathic arthritis. The material sequenced was Treg cells from blood. Subset described: HLA-DR+ inflammation-associated blood Treg cells.

CDR3 in amino acids: CASARGLAADTQYF. J is TRBJ2-3 and V is TRBV11-2; TCRdb designates TRBD2, a call that cannot be tested without DNA. This CDR3 region has 14 residues. DNA for this receptor is not on file. Looked up from germline, CDR1 is SGHAT and CDR2 is FQNNGV. Full variable domain (remainder filled in from reference TRBV11-2 and TRBJ2-3): EAGVAQSPRYKIIEKRQSVAFWCNPISGHATLYWYQQILGQGPKLLIQFQNNGVVDDSQLPKDRFSAERLKGVDSTLKIQPAKLEDSAVYLCASARGLAADTQYFGPGTRLTVL.